The rows below give T cell receptor beta chains drawn from one sample of a study of T cell responses to AZD1222 COVID-19 vaccine. Assay used: immunoSEQ multiplex PCR; TCRdb lists only in-frame clones, some missing. The sample consists of 100,000 or so clones, roughly 80% of them appearing once. Material: peripheral blood, obtained on day 0 of AZD1222 vaccination. These receptors were obtained from an adult in good health. CDR3s include the opening cysteine and the closing phenylalanine or tryptophan. A D gene is named only where the DNA matches it firmly. The size of a clone is reported for some rows only, either as once, few or many, or as a class for expanded clones.

.	TRBV7-2	.	TRBJ2-6	TGTGCCATCAAGGGGTTAGCCGGCTCTGGGGCCAACGTCCTGACTTTC	CAIKGLAGSGANVLTF
.	TRBV7-8	.	TRBJ1-5	TGTGCCAGCAGCCCCCGACAGTATAGCAATCAGCCCCAGCATTTT	CASSPRQYSNQPQHF
TRBD2	TRBV5-1	once	TRBJ2-1	TGCGCCAGCAGAAACGGACTAGGGGAGTACAATGAGCAGTTCTTC	CASRNGLGEYNEQFF
.	TRBV18	.	TRBJ1-1	TGTGCCAGCTCACCTTTAAGTGCAGGGAATGAAGCTTTCTTT	CASSPLSAGNEAFF
TRBD2	TRBV30	once	TRBJ2-3	TGTGCCTGGAGTGCACACCCGGGACTAGTTTCCGGCACAGATACGCAGTATTTT	CAWSAHPGLVSGTDTQYF
TRBD1	TRBV6-2/TRBV6-3	.	TRBJ1-5	TGTGCCAGCAGTTACCGGGACAGGGGAGTTTCGGGCAATCAGCCCCAGCATTTT	CASSYRDRGVSGNQPQHF
TRBD2	TRBV5-1	.	TRBJ2-3	TGCGCCAGCAGCCCTGGACTAGACACAGATACGCAGTATTTT	CASSPGLDTDTQYF
TRBD1	TRBV4-3	.	TRBJ1-3	TGCGCCAGCAGCCACGGACAGGGCTCTGGAAACACCATATATTTT	CASSHGQGSGNTIYF
TRBD2	TRBV7-8	.	TRBJ2-5	TGTGCCAGCAGCTCTTGGACTAGCGGGGGAGAAGAGACCCAGTACTTC	CASSSWTSGGEETQYF
.	TRBV29-1	.	TRBJ1-4	TGCAGCGTTTGGTCGGGGGGAAAACTGTTTTTT	CSVWSGGKLFF
.	TRBV7-9	.	TRBJ1-1	TGTGCCAGCAGCTTATCAGGGATCGCCACTGAAGCTTTCTTT	CASSLSGIATEAFF
TRBD2	TRBV5-1	.	TRBJ2-3	TGCGCCAGCAGCCTCCGAGCGGGGGGGTTCGATTCGCAGTATTTT	CASSLRAGGFDSQYF
TRBD2	TRBV5-1	few	TRBJ2-3	TGCGCCAGCAGCTTGGCCACTAGCGGGGGTCTAACAGATACGCAGTATTTT	CASSLATSGGLTDTQYF
.	TRBV4-1	.	TRBJ1-2	TGCGCCAGCAGCCAAGATCGGCATGGCTACACCTTC	CASSQDRHGYTF
TRBD2	TRBV7-2	.	TRBJ2-1	TGTGCCAGCAGCTTATTGCTAGCGGGGCATGAGCAGTTCTTC	CASSLLLAGHEQFF
.	TRBV19	few	TRBJ1-3	TGTGCCAGTAGTAGTACAGGGATCTCTGGAAACACCATATATTTT	CASSSTGISGNTIYF
.	TRBV7-9	.	TRBJ2-1	TGTGCCAGCAGCTTAGTTGACGGGGGGCCGAGTGAGCAGTTCTTC	CASSLVDGGPSEQFF
TRBD2	TRBV5-4	.	TRBJ2-1	TGTGCCAGCAGCTTCGGACTAGCGGGGAATGAGCAGTTCTTC	CASSFGLAGNEQFF
TRBD2	TRBV5-6	.	TRBJ2-5	TGTGCCAGCAGCTTGGTTTTCCGGGGGGTCCAAGAGACCCAGTACTTC	CASSLVFRGVQETQYF
.	TRBV27	.	TRBJ1-6	TGTGCCAGCAGTACCGTCTTGGGGCCTTCCTATAATTCACCCCTCCACTTT	CASSTVLGPSYNSPLHF
TRBD1	TRBV7-8	once	TRBJ1-5	TGTGCCAGCAGCTTAGTACAGGGGGGTAATCAGCCCCAGCATTTT	CASSLVQGGNQPQHF
TRBD1	TRBV15	.	TRBJ1-2	TGTGCCACCAGCAGAGTTGGGACAGGGCCTTGGTATGGCTACACCTTC	CATSRVGTGPWYGYTF
.	TRBV6-6	.	TRBJ1-1	TGTGCCAGCAGTTACTCTATCCAGACCCCGAACACTGAAGCTTTCTTT	CASSYSIQTPNTEAFF
TRBD2	TRBV6-2/TRBV6-3	.	TRBJ2-5	TGTGCCAGCAGTTACAGCGGGACTAGCAGGTTCCAAGAGACCCAGTACTTC	CASSYSGTSRFQETQYF
.	TRBV3-1/TRBV3-2	.	TRBJ1-2	TGTGCCAGCAGTCCGCACTCGGGTGGGGGTCCTTTGGTTTCTTGGGGCTACACCTTC	CASSPHSGGGPLVSWGYTF
.	TRBV3-1/TRBV3-2	.	TRBJ2-2	TGTGCCAGCAGCCTTAACACCGGGGAGCTGTTTTTT	CASSLNTGELFF
TRBD1	TRBV18	.	TRBJ1-2	TGTGCCAGCTCAACTAAGACAGGGAACTATGGCTACACCTTC	CASSTKTGNYGYTF
.	TRBV3-1/TRBV3-2	once	TRBJ1-2	TGTGCCAGCAGGCGGGACGGGAGCTACACCTTC	CASRRDGSYTF
.	TRBV12-5	.	TRBJ2-2	TGTGCTAGTGGTTTACCAAGAAACACCGGGGAGCTGTTTTTT	CASGLPRNTGELFF
.	TRBV27	.	TRBJ1-3	TGTGCCAGCAGTCCCGGGACAACTGGAAACACCATATATTTT	CASSPGTTGNTIYF
.	TRBV4-3	.	TRBJ1-3	TGCGCCAGCAGCCAAGTACTCGGGGCTGGAAACACCATATATTTT	CASSQVLGAGNTIYF
.	TRBV13	.	TRBJ2-3	TGTGCCAGCAGCTTAGACAGCACAGATACGCAGTATTTT	CASSLDSTDTQYF
.	TRBV5-4	once	TRBJ1-4	TGTGCCAGCAGCTTGCCGGGGAGTAATGAAAAACTGTTTTTT	CASSLPGSNEKLFF
.	TRBV27	once	TRBJ1-6	TGTGCCAGCAGTTTAACGGCCAGGAATTCACCCCTCCACTTT	CASSLTARNSPLHF
TRBD1	TRBV27	.	TRBJ2-7	TGTGCCAGCTCGGGACAGGGGGACGAGCAGTACTTC	CASSGQGDEQYF
.	TRBV6-1	.	TRBJ2-7	TGTGCCAGCAGTGAATGGGCAGGGAGCGACGAGCAGTACTTC	CASSEWAGSDEQYF
.	TRBV27	few	TRBJ2-1	TGTGCCAGCAGTTTACAACTAGCCTATGAGCAGTTCTTC	CASSLQLAYEQFF
.	TRBV5-4	.	TRBJ2-1	TGTGCCAGCAGTCCCAACCAGCAAGTACGCAATGAGCAGTTCTTC	CASSPNQQVRNEQFF
TRBD2	TRBV27	.	TRBJ2-2	TGTGCCAGCAGTTTGATAGCGGGGGTGGCCGGGGAGCTGTTTTTT	CASSLIAGVAGELFF
TRBD2	TRBV4-3	few	TRBJ2-1	TGCGCCAGCAGCCAAGACACCGGGGGGTTGAACAATGAGCAGTTCTTC	CASSQDTGGLNNEQFF
.	TRBV5-1	.	TRBJ1-1	TGCGCCAGCAGACTAGATTTAAACACTGAAGCTTTCTTT	CASRLDLNTEAFF
.	TRBV9	.	TRBJ1-1	TGTGCCAGCAGCGTCAGCCCGAACACTGAAGCTTTCTTT	CASSVSPNTEAFF
.	TRBV7-9	large	TRBJ1-5	TGTGCCAGCAGCTTATCGGGAATACCCAATCAGCCCCAGCATTTT	CASSLSGIPNQPQHF
.	TRBV7-9	.	TRBJ1-1	TGTGCCAGCAGCTTAGTTGGGGGTAACACTGAAGCTTTCTTT	CASSLVGGNTEAFF
TRBD1	TRBV7-2	.	TRBJ2-7	TGTGCCAGCAGCTTTTGGGACAGGAGCTCCTACGAGCAGTACTTC	CASSFWDRSSYEQYF